This T cell receptor (beta chain) was retrieved from a study of blood T cell repertoires in COVID-19. Study overall: Acute and convalescent COVID-19 samples came from the United States, Italy and Spain.

This CDR3 is 14 amino acids long. The germline CDR1 and CDR2 sequences are MDHEN and SYDVKM. The V gene lost 4 bases and the J gene lost 2 bases, with 12 bases spanning the gap. As processed by the authors: Amplification of reference gene primers was used by the study to estimate nucleated cell counts. The assay was immunoSEQ multiplex PCR, and TCRdb's table has in-frame clones only and misses some. The V and J calls and clone size are taken from that table; D and trimming were inferred from the DNA. The sample gives approximately 240,000 clones, more than 65% of which show up once; 3% to 4% is in the top ten.

The rearrangement joins TRBV28 to TRBJ2-7, with D perhaps TRBD1 (6 bases). The specimen sequenced was peripheral blood. The source is a woman aged 40 to 50 with active or convalescent COVID-19. The DNA of the CDR3 is TGTGCCAGCAGTTCGAATGACAGGACCTACGAGCAGTACGTC. Translating gives CASSSNDRTYEQYV.